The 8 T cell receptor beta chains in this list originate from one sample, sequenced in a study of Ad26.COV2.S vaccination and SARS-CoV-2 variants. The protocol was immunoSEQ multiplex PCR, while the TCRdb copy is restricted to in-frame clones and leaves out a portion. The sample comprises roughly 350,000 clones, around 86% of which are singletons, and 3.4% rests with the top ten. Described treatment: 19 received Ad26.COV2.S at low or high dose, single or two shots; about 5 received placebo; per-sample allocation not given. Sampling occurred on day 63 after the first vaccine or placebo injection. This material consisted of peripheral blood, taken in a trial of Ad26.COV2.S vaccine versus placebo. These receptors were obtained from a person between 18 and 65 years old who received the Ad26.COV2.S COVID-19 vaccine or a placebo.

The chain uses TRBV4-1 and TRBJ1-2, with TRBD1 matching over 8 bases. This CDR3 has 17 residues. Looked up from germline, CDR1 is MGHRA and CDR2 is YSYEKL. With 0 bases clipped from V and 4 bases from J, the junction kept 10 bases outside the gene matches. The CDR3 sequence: CASSQDTFGQGGYGYTF. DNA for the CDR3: TGCGCCAGCAGCCAAGATACGTTCGGACAGGGAGGCTATGGCTACACCTTC.

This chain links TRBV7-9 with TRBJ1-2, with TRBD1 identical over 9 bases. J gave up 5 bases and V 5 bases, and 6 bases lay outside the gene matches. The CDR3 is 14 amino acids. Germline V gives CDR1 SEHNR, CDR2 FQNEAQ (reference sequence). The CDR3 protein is CASSAGTGMYGYTF. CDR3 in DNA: TGTGCCAGCAGCGCCGGGACAGGGATGTATGGCTACACCTTC.

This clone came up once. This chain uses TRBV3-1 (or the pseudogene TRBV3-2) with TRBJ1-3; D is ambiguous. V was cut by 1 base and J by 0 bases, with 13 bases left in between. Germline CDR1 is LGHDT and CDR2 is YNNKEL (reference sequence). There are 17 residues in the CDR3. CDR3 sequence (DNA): TGTGCCAGCAGCCAAGTCGTGGACTGGGGCTCTGGAAACACCATATATTTT. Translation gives CASSQVVDWGSGNTIYF.

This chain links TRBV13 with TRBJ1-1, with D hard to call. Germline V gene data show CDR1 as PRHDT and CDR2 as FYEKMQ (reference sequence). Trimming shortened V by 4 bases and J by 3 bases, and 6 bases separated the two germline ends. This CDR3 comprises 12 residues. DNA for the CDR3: TGTGCCAGCAGCTCCCGGGACACTGAAGCTTTCTTT. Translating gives CASSSRDTEAFF.

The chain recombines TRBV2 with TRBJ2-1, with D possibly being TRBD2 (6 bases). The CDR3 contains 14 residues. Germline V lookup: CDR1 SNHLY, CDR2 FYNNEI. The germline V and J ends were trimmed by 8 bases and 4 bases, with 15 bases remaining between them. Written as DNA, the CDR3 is TGTGCCAGCGATCCGGGACTCCGTTACAATGAGCAGTTCTTC. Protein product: CASDPGLRYNEQFF.

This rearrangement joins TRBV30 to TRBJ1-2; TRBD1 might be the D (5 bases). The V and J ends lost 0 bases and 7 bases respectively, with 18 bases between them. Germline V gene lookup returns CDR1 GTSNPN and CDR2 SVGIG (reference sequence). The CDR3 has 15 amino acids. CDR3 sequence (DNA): TGTGCCTGGAGTGTCCTCGTTCAGGGAGGCAGTGGCTACACCTTC. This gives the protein CAWSVLVQGGSGYTF. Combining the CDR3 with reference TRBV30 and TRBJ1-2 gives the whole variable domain SQTIHQWPATLVQPVGSPLSLECTVEGTSNPNLYWYRQAAGRGLQLLFYSVGIGQISSEVPQNLSASRPQDRQFILSSKKLLLSDSGFYLCAWSVLVQGGSGYTFGSGTRLTVV.

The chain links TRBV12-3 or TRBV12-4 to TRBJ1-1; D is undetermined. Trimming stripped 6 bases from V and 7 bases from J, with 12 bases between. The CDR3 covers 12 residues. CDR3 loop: CASSPYIFEAFF. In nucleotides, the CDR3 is TGTGCCAGCAGCCCCTATATCTTTGAAGCTTTCTTT.

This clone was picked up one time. The CDR3 DNA follows: TGTGCCAGCAGTTTAAGAGGGTCCGAGCAGTACTTC. It translates to CASSLRGSEQYF. This chain connects TRBV27 to TRBJ2-7, with D tentatively TRBD2 (5 bases). Between the trimmed V and J ends, which lost 2 bases and 6 bases, there was a span of 8 bases. In germline, CDR1 is MNHEY, CDR2 SMNVEV (reference sequence). This CDR3 region has 12 residues.